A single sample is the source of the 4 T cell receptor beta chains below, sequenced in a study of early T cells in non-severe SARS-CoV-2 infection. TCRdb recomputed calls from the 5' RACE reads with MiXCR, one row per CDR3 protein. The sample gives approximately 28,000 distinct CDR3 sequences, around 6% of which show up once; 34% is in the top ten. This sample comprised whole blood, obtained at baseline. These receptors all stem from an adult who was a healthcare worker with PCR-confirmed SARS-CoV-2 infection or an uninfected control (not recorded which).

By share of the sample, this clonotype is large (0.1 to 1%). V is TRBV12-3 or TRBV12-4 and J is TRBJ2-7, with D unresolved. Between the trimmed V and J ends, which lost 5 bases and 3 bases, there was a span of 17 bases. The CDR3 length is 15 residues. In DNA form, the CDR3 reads TGTGCCAGCAGTGCCTACGTCAGCGCGTACTACGAGCAGTACTTC. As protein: CASSAYVSAYYEQYF.

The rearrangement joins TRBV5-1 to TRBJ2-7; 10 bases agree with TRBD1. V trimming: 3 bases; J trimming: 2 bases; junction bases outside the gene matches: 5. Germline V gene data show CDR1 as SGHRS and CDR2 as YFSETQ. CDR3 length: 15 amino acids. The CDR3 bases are TGCGCCAGCAGCTACGGGACAGGGGCTCCCTACGAGCAGTACTTC. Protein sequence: CASSYGTGAPYEQYF.

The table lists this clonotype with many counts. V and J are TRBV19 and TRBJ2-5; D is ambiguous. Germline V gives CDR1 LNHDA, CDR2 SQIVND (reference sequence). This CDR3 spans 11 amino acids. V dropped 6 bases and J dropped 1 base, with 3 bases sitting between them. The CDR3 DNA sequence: TGTGCCAGTAGGGGCCAAGAGACCCAGTACTTC. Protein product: CASRGQETQYF.

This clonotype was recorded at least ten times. The CDR3 DNA reads TGTGCCAGCAGCGAACAGGGTCCCAGCTCCTACGAGCAGTACTTC. Amino acid sequence: CASSEQGPSSYEQYF. This rearrangement joins TRBV2 to TRBJ2-7; tentative D call: TRBD1 (6 bases). This CDR3 is 15 amino acids long. Trimming shortened V by 6 bases and J by 0 bases, and 15 bases separated the two germline ends. Germline V gene sequence: CDR1 SNHLY, CDR2 FYNNEI.